Shown below are 11 T cell receptor beta chains from a single sample sequenced in a study of cytomegalovirus exposure and HLA in healthy donors. The PCR had 60 Vbeta and 13 Jbeta primers. The method was immunoSEQ multiplex PCR; TCRdb's version includes in-frame clones alone and lacks a portion of them. The sample gives some 130,000 clones, approximately 81% of which show up once; about 0.7% is in the top ten. The material sequenced was PBMCs. These receptors originate from a man younger than 35 in good health and CMV-seronegative.

V and J are TRBV29-1 and TRBJ1-1; perhaps TRBD1 as D (6 bases). V lost 3 bases to trimming and J lost 6 bases, with 14 bases between them. The CDR3 has 13 amino acids. Germline V gene lookup returns CDR1 SQVTM and CDR2 ANQGSEA. In DNA form, the CDR3 reads TGCAGCGTTGATAAACAGGGTAGGGCTGAAGCTTTCTTT. This codes for CSVDKQGRAEAFF.

V usage is TRBV2 and J usage is TRBJ2-7; tentatively, D is TRBD1 (6 bases). Deletions cut 5 bases from V and 3 bases from J, with 11 bases between. This CDR3 comprises 13 residues. Germline V gene sequence: CDR1 SNHLY, CDR2 FYNNEI. Here the CDR3 DNA reads TGTGCCAGCAGTATACAGGGAAACTACGAGCAGTACTTC. Translated, it gives CASSIQGNYEQYF.

The CDR3 DNA is TGTGCCAGCAGCTTAGTAGGAGGCACCGGCTCAACCTCATACGAGCAGTACTTC. Amino acids: CASSLVGGTGSTSYEQYF. The rearrangement joins TRBV13 to TRBJ2-7, with a weak D call TRBD2 (5 bases). The CDR3 has 18 amino acids. The ends were cut back, 1 base at V and 4 bases at J, with 23 bases in the middle. CDR1 and CDR2 from the germline V gene are PRHDT and FYEKMQ (reference sequence).

A note on this clone: This same CDR3 is encoded by further DNA sequences in the sample. The CDR3 spells CASSLDRANYGYTF. The CDR3 region has the DNA TGCGCCAGCAGCTTGGACAGGGCTAACTATGGCTACACCTTC. The chain links TRBV5-1 to TRBJ1-2, with D possibly TRBD1 on 6 matching bases. V lost 0 bases and J lost 0, with 6 bases in between. This CDR3 spans 14 amino acids. Germline CDR1 reads SGHRS; CDR2 reads YFSETQ.

The genes are TRBV2 and TRBJ1-1; D not resolved. Per germline, CDR1 SNHLY and CDR2 FYNNEI. The CDR3 runs 14 residues. The V end was cut by 7 bases, the J end by 1 base, with 13 bases between. The chain's CDR3 is CASISRERNTEAFF. CDR3 bases: TGTGCCAGCATCTCCCGGGAGAGGAACACTGAAGCTTTCTTT.

The chain links TRBV21-1 to TRBJ1-2. TRBV21-1 is a documented pseudogene. The CDR3 consists of 12 residues. CDR3 protein: CASSKVIGGYTF. As DNA, the CDR3 is TGTGCCAGCAGCAAGGTCATCGGTGGCTACACCTTC.

The CDR3 region is CAIRGLAGVGDTQYF. DNA for the CDR3: TGTGCCATCAGGGGACTAGCGGGGGTGGGAGATACGCAGTATTTT. The V call is TRBV10-3, the J call TRBJ2-3; 14 nucleotides line up with TRBD2. V trimming: 6 bases; J trimming: 5 bases; junction bases outside the gene matches: 4. The CDR3 is 15 amino acids. Germline CDR1 is ENHRY and CDR2 is SYGVKD.

The chain joins TRBV27 to TRBJ1-2; no reliable D call. CDR1 and CDR2 (germline): MNHEY, SMNVEV (reference sequence). The CDR3 is made up of 17 amino acids. The V end lost 6 bases, the J end lost 8 bases, and 28 bases lay between the germline ends. The chain's CDR3 is CASSRRVIVGLSRGYTF. DNA for the CDR3: TGTGCCAGCAGCCGCCGGGTAATAGTGGGTTTATCGCGGGGCTACACCTTC.

V usage is TRBV5-1 and J usage is TRBJ2-5; 9 bases match TRBD1. The CDR3 runs 15 residues. Losses at the gene ends were 8 bases for V and 4 bases for J; bases not matched to a gene: 12. Per the germline V gene, CDR1 is SGHRS and CDR2 is YFSETQ. CDR3 nucleotides: TGCGCCAGTTCCGCTGACAGGGGGTTCAGAGAGACCCAGTACTTC. The encoded protein is CASSADRGFRETQYF. The full variable domain, rest sourced from reference TRBV5-1 and TRBJ2-5, is KAGVTQTPRYLIKTRGQQVTLSCSPISGHRSVSWYQQTPGQGLQFLFEYFSETQRNKGNFPGRFSGRQFSNSRSEMNVSTLELGDSALYLCASSADRGFRETQYFGPGTRLLVL.

J is TRBJ1-5 and V is TRBV29-1, with D maybe TRBD1 (6 bases). The CDR3 has 13 amino acids. Trimming took 3 bases from V and 7 from J, leaving 13 bases between them. Germline V CDR1 and CDR2: SQVTM, ANQGSEA. In DNA form, the CDR3 reads TGCAGCGTTGACACAGGGTTGGGACAGCCCCAGCATTTT. It is translated as CSVDTGLGQPQHF. The entire variable domain, with the rest obtained from reference TRBV29-1 and TRBJ1-5, is as follows: SAVISQKPSRDICQRGTSLTIQCQVDSQVTMMFWYRQQPGQSLTLIATANQGSEATYESGFVIDKFPISRPNLTFSTLTVSNMSPEDSSIYLCSVDTGLGQPQHFGDGTRLSIL.

The rearrangement uses TRBV6-6 and TRBJ2-3; the D gene is possibly TRBD2 (6 bases). The CDR3 covers 13 residues. Trimming stripped 9 bases from V and 1 base from J, with 11 bases between. The germline gives CDR1 MNHNY, CDR2 SVGAGI (reference sequence). This chain's CDR3 is CASLGGGTDTQYF. The CDR3 DNA reads as TGTGCCAGTCTGGGAGGAGGCACAGATACGCAGTATTTT.